These 26 T cell receptor beta chains were sequenced from one sample in a study of radiation and T cells in renal cell carcinoma. Measured with immunoSEQ multiplex PCR; TCRdb has only the in-frame clones, and not every one. The repertoire holds fewer than 200,000 clones, with 88% as singletons. Time point reported: blood 4 weeks post-SBRT, at nephrectomy. As for treatment: 15 Gy SBRT to primary tumor, nephrectomy 4 weeks later. Sequences were derived from blood, sampled from a patient whose treatment included radiotherapy and nephrectomy. The receptor source for this set is a woman aged 45-65 years with renal cell carcinoma.

Note on this clone: Because the CDR3's place on the DNA is in doubt, the DNA is left out and the CDR3 is given as listed by TCRdb. V and J are TRBV7-9 and TRBJ1-6. The germline gives CDR1 SEHNR, CDR2 FQNEAQ (reference sequence). The CDR3 length equals 16 residues, ends included. CDR3 region: CASSGEGDTFGSPLHF.

J is TRBJ1-2 and V is TRBV2; D unresolved. The CDR3 is 13 residues long. The germline V and J ends were trimmed by 5 bases and 1 base, with 8 bases remaining between them. Germline CDR1 SNHLY, CDR2 FYNNEI. For the CDR3, the DNA is TGTGCCAGCAGTACCGGGATTAACTATGGCTACACCTTC. It translates to CASSTGINYGYTF.

The rearrangement links TRBV29-1 to TRBJ2-3, with 9 nucleotides matching TRBD2. In germline, CDR1 is SQVTM, CDR2 ANQGSEA. V lost 0 bases to trimming and J lost 5 bases; unmatched junction nucleotides: 6. The CDR3 has 15 residues. DNA of the CDR3: TGCAGCGTTGAAGATGGACTAGCGATGGGAGATACGCAGTATTTT. This gives the protein CSVEDGLAMGDTQYF.

This clone showed up just a few times. The J gene is TRBJ1-1, the V gene TRBV7-9; D not resolved. Germline CDR1 reads SEHNR; CDR2 reads FQNEAQ (reference sequence). The germline V and J ends were trimmed by 1 base and 3 bases, with 6 bases remaining between them. The length of the CDR3 is 13 residues. The CDR3 protein is CASSLVADTEAFF. The CDR3 nucleotides are TGTGCCAGCAGCTTAGTGGCCGACACTGAAGCTTTCTTT. Full variable domain (outside the CDR3, taken from reference TRBV7-9 and TRBJ1-1): DTGVSQNPRHKITKRGQNVTFRCDPISEHNRLYWYRQTLGQGPEFLTYFQNEAQLEKSRLLSDRFSAERPKGSFSTLEIQRTEQGDSAMYLCASSLVADTEAFFGQGTRLTVV.

The V call is TRBV7-2, the J call TRBJ2-1, with 8 bases aligning to TRBD1. CDR1 and CDR2 (germline): SGHTA, FQGNSA. With 4 bases clipped from V and 7 bases from J, the junction kept 9 bases outside the gene matches. There are 15 residues in the CDR3. The CDR3 sequence is CASSSSGGSRNEQFF. The CDR3, as DNA: TGTGCCAGCAGCTCTTCAGGGGGCTCTCGGAATGAGCAGTTCTTC.

The chain uses TRBV7-9 and TRBJ2-3; TRBD2 might be the D (5 bases). Per germline, CDR1 SEHNR and CDR2 FQNEAQ (reference sequence). Trimming cost V 1 base and J 4 bases, with 9 bases left between them. The CDR3 contains 14 residues. CDR3 residues: CASSLDPAADTQYF. In DNA, the CDR3 is TGTGCCAGCAGCTTAGATCCAGCGGCAGATACGCAGTATTTT.

This clone was recorded only once. V usage is TRBV11-2 and J usage is TRBJ1-3; D is unresolved. The germline V and J ends were trimmed by 3 bases and 0 bases, with 9 bases remaining between them. CDR1 SGHAT and CDR2 FQNNGV come from the germline V gene. The CDR3 sequence is 15 residues long. This CDR3 is CASSFLSNSGNTIYF. In DNA form, the CDR3 reads TGTGCCAGCAGCTTCCTCTCCAACTCTGGAAACACCATATATTTT.

The genes are TRBV9 and TRBJ1-6; 7 positions agree with TRBD1. The CDR3 contains 14 residues. Germline CDR1 SGDLS, CDR2 YYNGEE. After removal of 5 bases from V and 10 bases from J, the junction contained 9 bases not matched to a gene. The CDR3 bases are TGTGCCAGCAGGGGGGACAGTACTTGGTCACCCCTCCACTTT. Its protein product is CASRGDSTWSPLHF.

The CDR3 DNA reads TGTGCCAGCAGCTCCCCTTCAGCGGGGGGGCGTGAGACCCAGTACTTC. Translation gives CASSSPSAGGRETQYF. This chain connects TRBV5-5 to TRBJ2-5, with 10 nucleotides matching TRBD2. This CDR3 has 16 amino acids. Looked up from germline, CDR1 is SGHKS and CDR2 is YYEKEE (reference sequence). V was clipped by 3 bases and J by 5 bases; unmatched bases: 10.

The V gene is TRBV4-3, the J gene TRBJ2-7, with 7 bases identical to TRBD1. This CDR3 comprises 18 residues. After removal of 0 bases from V and 0 bases from J, the junction contained 11 bases not matched to a gene. The germline gives CDR1 LGHNA, CDR2 YSLEER. The CDR3 bases are TGCGCCAGCAGCCAAGATCCGATACGACAGGGAAGCTCCTACGAGCAGTACTTC. It encodes CASSQDPIRQGSSYEQYF.

This sequence joins TRBV9 and TRBJ1-3; possibly TRBD1 for D (5 bases). CDR1 and CDR2 from the germline V gene are SGDLS and YYNGEE. CDR3 length: 15 amino acids. V dropped 0 bases and J dropped 7 bases, with 14 bases sitting between them. DNA of the CDR3: TGTGCCAGCAGCGTAGCTGAAGGGGTAGGCAACACCATATATTTT. This sequence encodes CASSVAEGVGNTIYF.

CDR3 protein: CASSVGSGVIYGYTF. CDR3 DNA: TGTGCCAGCAGCGTAGGGTCAGGGGTAATCTATGGCTACACCTTC. The rearrangement links TRBV9 to TRBJ1-2, with a weak D call TRBD1 (6 bases). Germline V gives CDR1 SGDLS, CDR2 YYNGEE. This CDR3 has 15 amino acids. With 0 bases removed from V and 4 bases from J, the gap between germline ends came to 13 bases.

This rearrangement joins TRBV30 to TRBJ1-2; TRBD1 is a possible D gene (5 bases). The CDR3 runs to 13 residues. CDR1 and CDR2 from the germline V gene are GTSNPN and SVGIG (reference sequence). Trimming cost V 2 bases and J 4 bases, with 11 bases left between them. CDR3 coding DNA: TGTGCCTGGAGTTCAGGGTTTCGCTATGGCTACACCTTC. Its protein is CAWSSGFRYGYTF.

This clone was counted only a few times. The DNA of the CDR3 is TGCAGCGTTGAAGATTACCGGGACAGCGCACTTGAAGCTTTCTTT. Amino acid sequence: CSVEDYRDSALEAFF. This sequence joins TRBV29-1 and TRBJ1-1; 7 nucleotides line up with TRBD1. CDR1 is SQVTM, CDR2 ANQGSEA, per germline. The CDR3 totals 15 residues. Losses at the gene ends were 0 bases for V and 7 bases for J; bases not matched to a gene: 11.

The chain is built from TRBV11-2 and TRBJ2-1, with a tentative D call TRBD1 (6 bases). The CDR3 is 17 amino acids. From germline, CDR1 is SGHAT and CDR2 FQNNGV. Trimming removed 4 bases at V and 4 bases at J, with 20 bases between. CDR3 in amino acids: CASSWYLETGGYNEQFF. CDR3 bases: TGTGCCAGCAGCTGGTACCTAGAGACAGGAGGTTACAATGAGCAGTTCTTC.

Only a few counts were recorded for this clone. The sample has other DNA sequences that encode this CDR3 too. This chain connects TRBV7-2 to TRBJ1-1, with D perhaps matching TRBD1 (5 bases). In germline, CDR1 is SGHTA, CDR2 FQGNSA. The CDR3 length is 13 residues. Trimming shortened V by 5 bases and J by 1 base, and 8 bases separated the two germline ends. CDR3 amino acids: CASSLTENTEAFF. DNA for the CDR3: TGTGCCAGCAGCCTGACAGAGAACACTGAAGCTTTCTTT.

The chain joins TRBV12-5 to TRBJ1-1; possibly TRBD1 for D (6 bases). Germline assignment: CDR1 LGHNT and CDR2 FRNRAP. V shed 2 bases and J shed 2 bases, with 9 bases lying between them. This CDR3 is built from 14 residues. CDR3 protein: CASGLLTGNTEAFF. The CDR3 DNA sequence: TGTGCTAGTGGTTTGTTGACAGGTAACACTGAAGCTTTCTTT.

The CDR3 reads CASSPRLAGGAYNEQFF. As DNA, the CDR3 is TGTGCCAGCAGCCCCCGACTAGCGGGGGGCGCCTACAATGAGCAGTTCTTC. This chain connects TRBV7-9 to TRBJ2-1; 13 positions match TRBD2. This CDR3 is 17 amino acids long. Germline V gene data show CDR1 as SEHNR and CDR2 as FQNEAQ (reference sequence). The V segment lost 5 bases and the J segment 2 bases; nucleotides outside the gene matches: 6.

V usage is TRBV7-3 and J usage is TRBJ2-2; D perhaps matches TRBD1 (6 bases). Trimming cost V 2 bases and J 7 bases, with 17 bases left between them. Germline V gives CDR1 SGHTA, CDR2 FQGTGA. CDR3 length: 16 residues. CDR3 sequence (DNA): TGTGCCAGCAGCTTAGGGCGCATGGGGGCTGGCGGGGAGCTGTTTTTT. Protein product: CASSLGRMGAGGELFF. Supplemented by reference TRBV7-3 and TRBJ2-2, the full variable domain reads GAGVSQTPSNKVTEKGKYVELRCDPISGHTALYWYRQSLGQGPEFLIYFQGTGAADDSGLPNDRFFAVRPEGSVSTLKIQRTERGDSAVYLCASSLGRMGAGGELFFGEGSRLTVL.

In nucleotides, the CDR3 is TGTGCCAGCAGCTCAGGGACATCTGGAAACACCATATATTTT. Translating gives CASSSGTSGNTIYF. The chain links TRBV9 to TRBJ1-3; a possible D gene is TRBD1 (6 bases). The CDR3 has 14 amino acids. Germline V gene data show CDR1 as SGDLS and CDR2 as YYNGEE. V was shortened by 4 bases and J by 1 base, with 9 bases between the two germline ends.

The rearrangement uses TRBV15 and TRBJ1-3; 9 bases map to TRBD1. This CDR3 spans 16 amino acids. Per germline, CDR1 LNHNV and CDR2 YYDKDF (reference sequence). V lost 1 base and J lost 1; bases outside the gene matches: 2. Here the CDR3 DNA reads TGTGCCACCAGCAGAGGAGGGACAGGGTCTGGAAACACCATATATTTT. Residues: CATSRGGTGSGNTIYF.

The chain carries TRBV6-1 and TRBJ2-6; D is perhaps TRBD1 or TRBD2 (5 bases each). In germline, CDR1 is MNHNS, CDR2 SASEGT. V dropped 4 bases and J dropped 2 bases, with 18 bases sitting between them. This CDR3 has 18 amino acids. CDR3 protein: CASSVRSGTLTGANVLTF. The CDR3 coding sequence is TGTGCCAGCAGTGTAAGATCCGGGACCCTAACTGGGGCCAACGTCCTGACTTTC.

This sequence joins TRBV19 and TRBJ2-4; D is unclear. Germline V gene lookup returns CDR1 LNHDA and CDR2 SQIVND (reference sequence). The V and J ends lost 0 bases and 5 bases respectively, with 20 bases between them. This CDR3 has 18 amino acids. This chain's CDR3 is CASSIDPPMVGRENIQYF. The CDR3 bases are TGTGCCAGTAGTATAGACCCTCCGATGGTTGGAAGGGAAAACATTCAGTACTTC.

The V gene is TRBV15, the J gene TRBJ2-3, with D possibly matching TRBD2 (6 bases). Germline loops: CDR1 LNHNV, CDR2 YYDKDF (reference sequence). Trimming removed 3 bases at V and 0 bases at J, with 13 bases between. The CDR3 sequence is 16 residues long. The CDR3 coding sequence is TGTGCCACCAGCAGGGGGAGCGGGCCAAGCACAGATACGCAGTATTTT. It is translated as CATSRGSGPSTDTQYF.

V and J are TRBV15 and TRBJ2-7; 7 bases line up with TRBD1. Germline assignment: CDR1 LNHNV and CDR2 YYDKDF (reference sequence). Unmatched junction bases numbered 8, after V lost 6 bases and J lost 3 bases. This CDR3 has 14 amino acids. CDR3 sequence: CATRRDRTDYEQYF. The CDR3, as DNA: TGTGCCACCAGGAGGGACAGAACAGACTACGAGCAGTACTTC.

J is TRBJ1-4 and V is TRBV7-9; D ambiguous. V was shortened by 5 bases and J by 4 bases, with 11 bases between the two germline ends. This CDR3 has 14 residues. The germline V gene has CDR1 SEHNR and CDR2 FQNEAQ (reference sequence). The CDR3 reads CASSPSPGNEKLFF. CDR3 DNA sequence: TGTGCCAGCAGCCCCTCGCCGGGTAATGAAAAACTGTTTTTT. Looking up the rest from reference TRBV7-9 and TRBJ1-4 gives the full variable domain: DTGVSQNPRHKITKRGQNVTFRCDPISEHNRLYWYRQTLGQGPEFLTYFQNEAQLEKSRLLSDRFSAERPKGSFSTLEIQRTEQGDSAMYLCASSPSPGNEKLFFGSGTQLSVL.